Below, 8 T cell receptor beta chains from the same sample are listed, as sequenced in a study of T-cell memory formation after mild COVID-19. TCRdb re-called the 5' RACE reads with MiXCR, one entry per CDR3 protein. The repertoire consists of about 58,000 distinct CDR3 sequences, with around a quarter occurring once and the leading ten covering about 42%. Sample: PBMCs or a T cell subset sorted from them (not recorded which). Every receptor here comes from a man in his late teens or twenties who had mild COVID-19 (a few samples of this study predate the infection). Cell type and time point are not known.

This clonotype occurred many times. This chain links TRBV7-7 with TRBJ2-5; D unclear. Germline V gives CDR1 SSHAT, CDR2 FNYEAQ (reference sequence). Between the trimmed V and J ends, which lost 5 bases and 7 bases, there was a span of 17 bases. The CDR3 loop spans 14 amino acids. Written as DNA, the CDR3 is TGTGCCAGCAGCACCGCGCTCGCGGAAGGGACCCAGTACTTC. As protein: CASSTALAEGTQYF.

The J gene is TRBJ2-1, the V gene TRBV13, with D possibly matching TRBD2 (5 bases). V lost 0 bases, J lost 2 bases, and 14 bases lay in between. Germline assignment: CDR1 PRHDT and CDR2 FYEKMQ (reference sequence). The CDR3 is 17 amino acids. In DNA, the CDR3 is TGTGCCAGCAGCTTAGGCCGGGTAGCGACCCCCTACAATGAGCAGTTCTTC. It yields the protein CASSLGRVATPYNEQFF.

V and J are TRBV3-1 and TRBJ2-1; no clear D gene. Germline-derived CDR1 and CDR2 are LGHDT and YNNKEL (reference sequence). Trimming removed 2 bases at V and 3 bases at J, with 5 bases between. The CDR3 is made up of 13 amino acids. CDR3 in amino acids: CASSQPSYNEQFF. CDR3 sequence (DNA): TGTGCCAGCAGCCAACCCAGCTACAATGAGCAGTTCTTC.

This clonotype has just a few counts. The V gene is TRBV29-1, the J gene TRBJ2-1, with 10 positions matching TRBD2. Germline loops: CDR1 SQVTM, CDR2 ANQGSEA. J lost 2 bases, V lost 8 bases, and 6 bases had no gene match. The length of the CDR3 is 14 residues. Written as DNA, the CDR3 is TGCAGCTTCTCTAGCGGGAGAACCTACAATGAGCAGTTCTTC. Translated: CSFSSGRTYNEQFF.

V gene TRBV7-9 combines with J gene TRBJ2-1; 8 bases are a match to TRBD2. The V segment lost 5 bases and the J segment 6 bases; nucleotides outside the gene matches: 9. Germline-derived CDR1 and CDR2 are SEHNR and FQNEAQ (reference sequence). The CDR3 totals 15 residues. For the CDR3, the DNA is TGTGCCAGCAGCACACGGGGGGGCCTGGGCAATGAGCAGTTCTTC. This codes for CASSTRGGLGNEQFF.

This clonotype appeared a few times. The genes are TRBV7-6 and TRBJ2-7; no firm D call. V gave up 1 base and J gave up 2 bases, with 12 bases separating them. The CDR3 consists of 15 residues. In germline, CDR1 is SGHVS, CDR2 FNYEAQ. The CDR3: CASSLGADRAYEQYF. The CDR3 DNA is TGTGCCAGCAGCTTAGGGGCGGACCGAGCCTACGAGCAGTACTTC.

This clonotype was detected only a few times. The chain recombines TRBV6-2 or TRBV6-3 with TRBJ1-5; D ambiguous. Germline CDR1 MNHEY, CDR2 SVGEGT. V was cut by 6 bases and J by 9 bases, with 12 bases left in between. CDR3 size: 12 residues. CDR3 loop: CASSLFGRPQHF. The CDR3 coding sequence is TGTGCCAGCAGCCTCTTCGGTCGGCCCCAGCATTTT.

The chain uses TRBV6-5 and TRBJ1-2, with D possibly TRBD1 on 5 matching bases. Per germline, CDR1 MNHEY and CDR2 SVGAGI. The CDR3 contains 14 residues. V dropped 7 bases and J dropped 6 bases, with 18 bases sitting between them. The CDR3 here is CASTLAWGSHGYTF. The CDR3 nucleotides are TGTGCCAGCACCCTTGCCTGGGGCAGCCATGGCTACACCTTC.